Given below is one T cell receptor beta chain in context. What it binds is not known. The CDR3 is made up of 16 amino acids. The germline V gene has CDR1 SGHRS and CDR2 YFSETQ. V was shortened by 4 bases and J by 1 base, with 14 bases between the two germline ends. These data originate in a study of cytotoxic CD8 clonotypes in ibrutinib-treated CLL. Study outcomes and limitations: Private clonotypes, not public ones, expanded at ibrutinib response.

The TCR beta libraries used 1.5 to 2 micrograms of genomic DNA that came from cryopreserved PBMCs. With sequencing, the targeted depth ranged from 1 in 200,000 to 1 in 1 million T cells. The data were produced by immunoSEQ multiplex PCR, yet TCRdb's version contains in-frame clones alone and is incomplete. The sample contains 68,000 or so clones, roughly two thirds of which appear only once. The rearrangement uses TRBV5-1 and TRBJ2-2; D might be TRBD1 or TRBD2, each matching 5 bases. The specimen comprised PBMCs, sampled after 12 months of ibrutinib treatment. The origin of this receptor is a human donor with chronic lymphocytic leukemia. CDR3: CASSATGTGNTGELFF. CDR3 bases: TGCGCCAGCAGCGCAACCGGGACCGGGAACACCGGGGAGCTGTTTTTT.